This T cell receptor (beta chain) is drawn from a study of tumor-infiltrating lymphocytes in primary liver carcinoma. Turning to the study itself: Patients were men and women aged 30 to 69 years. All lesions had stage T1-T3 N0M0 and roughly 4 to 10 cm widths. The study's findings and limits: Only about 8-25% of top clones appeared in all five tumor regions.

Starting from around 510 ng of total RNA, TCR beta cDNA was produced with a primer in the constant region. Sequencing libraries for TCR beta derived from three nested multiplex PCR rounds that used slightly modified ARM-PCR. Researchers ran the first two PCR rounds for 10 cycles each with TRBV1-TRBV30 forward primers and a C-beta reverse primer. TCRdb re-called the multiplex PCR reads through MiXCR, storing one row per CDR3 protein. The table includes over 95,000 distinct CDR3 sequences, 69% detected once. Starting material for RNA and DNA co-extraction consisted of about 17-30 mg of unsorted bulk tissue. None of the patients had received treatment, and all had chronic HBV infection. Points on this clonotype: Its target is unknown.

The CDR3 loop spans 15 amino acids. V was shortened by 3 bases and J by 3 bases, with 14 bases between the two germline ends. Germline CDR1 reads MNHNS; CDR2 reads SASEGT. The rearrangement links TRBV6-1 to TRBJ2-5; D might be TRBD1 (5 bases). The sequence derives from a woman in her sixties with primary liver carcinoma and hepatitis B virus infection. Input material: liver tumor tissue from sampling region 5. Described subset: tumor region T5, tumor centre. This CDR3 is CASSEARGREETQYF. The CDR3 DNA reads as TGTGCCAGCAGTGAGGCTAGGGGTCGAGAAGAGACCCAGTACTTC.